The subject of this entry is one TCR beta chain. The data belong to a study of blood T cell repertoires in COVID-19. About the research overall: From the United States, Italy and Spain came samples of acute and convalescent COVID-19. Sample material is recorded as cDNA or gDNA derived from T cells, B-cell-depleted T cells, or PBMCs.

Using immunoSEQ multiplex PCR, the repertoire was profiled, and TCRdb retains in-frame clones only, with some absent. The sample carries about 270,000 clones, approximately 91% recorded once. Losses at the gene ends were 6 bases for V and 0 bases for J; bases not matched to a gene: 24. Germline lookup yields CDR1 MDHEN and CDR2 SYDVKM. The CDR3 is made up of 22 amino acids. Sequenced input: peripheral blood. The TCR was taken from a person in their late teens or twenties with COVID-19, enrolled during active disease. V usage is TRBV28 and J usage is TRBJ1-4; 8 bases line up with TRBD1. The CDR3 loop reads CASSLTSRDRTYYYSTNEKLFF. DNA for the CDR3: TGTGCCAGCAGCCTAACTTCCCGGGACAGGACCTATTACTATTCAACTAATGAAAAACTGTTTTTT.